This is a list of T cell receptor beta chains from one sample in a study of T cells in localized non-small cell lung cancer. The repertoire was sequenced with immunoSEQ multiplex PCR; TCRdb's copy has only in-frame clones and lacks some. This sample has roughly 16,000 clones, with 89% found just once. Source: peripheral blood, taken before any cancer treatment. All receptors derive from a female donor older than 55 with stage III squamous cell lung carcinoma. Each CDR3 is given with its conserved first and last residue. Each record gives: V gene, CDR3 protein.

v_call: TRBV7-9; cdr3_aa: CASSLEASGIPHEQFF
v_call: TRBV28; cdr3_aa: CASSFLALLNEQFF
v_call: TRBV27; cdr3_aa: CASSPRPNPSTEAFF
v_call: TRBV6-1; cdr3_aa: CASSEGPGLNTEAFF
v_call: TRBV6-1; cdr3_aa: CASSELDRDPSGANVLTF
v_call: TRBV15; cdr3_aa: CATSRDRVQEGLYGYTF
v_call: TRBV7-9; cdr3_aa: CASSFEGGTYNEQFF
v_call: TRBV4-2; cdr3_aa: CASSQNVYGLGTDTQYF
v_call: TRBV28; cdr3_aa: CASRGGRNYGYTF
v_call: TRBV5-4; cdr3_aa: CASSTFGAGTGEKLFF
v_call: TRBV29-1; cdr3_aa: CSAAKEGAAGELFF
v_call: TRBV7-3; cdr3_aa: CASHYEQYF
v_call: TRBV5-8; cdr3_aa: CASSSGQGYGEQFF
v_call: TRBV27; cdr3_aa: CASSFRLAGVDTQYF
v_call: TRBV28; cdr3_aa: CASSLVGNTIYF
v_call: TRBV5-1; cdr3_aa: CASSLEAGGTQNIQYF
v_call: TRBV10-3; cdr3_aa: CATDAGGVDEQFF
v_call: TRBV30; cdr3_aa: CAWGRGQPSNTGELFF
v_call: TRBV5-1; cdr3_aa: CASSRTGGENTEAFF
v_call: TRBV27; cdr3_aa: CASSLALGHQPQHF
v_call: TRBV5-4; cdr3_aa: CASSLKGLNIQYF
v_call: TRBV7-4; cdr3_aa: CASSLRQGERNTEAFF
v_call: TRBV4-1; cdr3_aa: CASSQDPGRTIYF
v_call: TRBV14; cdr3_aa: CASSQVYPDSGNTIYF
v_call: TRBV12-5; cdr3_aa: CASGLDSLVSPNYGYTF
v_call: TRBV11-2; cdr3_aa: CASTLKSGFGNEQYF
v_call: TRBV13; cdr3_aa: CASSSPTGNTEAFF
v_call: TRBV7-6; cdr3_aa: CASSLGDNNEQFF
v_call: TRBV19; cdr3_aa: CASSIEATDTQYF
v_call: TRBV2; cdr3_aa: CASSDSGETSTDTQYF
v_call: TRBV4-1; cdr3_aa: CASSQDRRPSGANVLTF
v_call: TRBV30; cdr3_aa: CAWSVRGSNQPQHF
v_call: TRBV6-5; cdr3_aa: CASSRQSGESEAFF
v_call: TRBV28; cdr3_aa: CALRQGVDYGYTF
v_call: TRBV28; cdr3_aa: CASSSITLGQGSIEQYF
v_call: TRBV19; cdr3_aa: CASTRTGRIRTGELFF
v_call: TRBV5-8; cdr3_aa: CASSLKTSGRNTDTQYF
v_call: TRBV19; cdr3_aa: CASSIEGSAFSGANVLTF
v_call: TRBV7-2; cdr3_aa: CASSFTGRGEQFF
v_call: TRBV30; cdr3_aa: CAWSARDRDYNEQFF
v_call: TRBV5-8; cdr3_aa: CASSLAIVKDRQGPNQPQHF
v_call: TRBV28; cdr3_aa: CASKIQETQYF
v_call: TRBV14; cdr3_aa: CASSQDRTGKKFF
v_call: TRBV6-5; cdr3_aa: CASSYAAGINEQFF
v_call: TRBV28; cdr3_aa: CASSIVKAPFQETQYF
v_call: TRBV30; cdr3_aa: CAWTDDSYTEAFF
v_call: TRBV5-1; cdr3_aa: CASSSLGVTGANVLTF
v_call: TRBV7-2; cdr3_aa: CASSLVGNPYSGANVLTF